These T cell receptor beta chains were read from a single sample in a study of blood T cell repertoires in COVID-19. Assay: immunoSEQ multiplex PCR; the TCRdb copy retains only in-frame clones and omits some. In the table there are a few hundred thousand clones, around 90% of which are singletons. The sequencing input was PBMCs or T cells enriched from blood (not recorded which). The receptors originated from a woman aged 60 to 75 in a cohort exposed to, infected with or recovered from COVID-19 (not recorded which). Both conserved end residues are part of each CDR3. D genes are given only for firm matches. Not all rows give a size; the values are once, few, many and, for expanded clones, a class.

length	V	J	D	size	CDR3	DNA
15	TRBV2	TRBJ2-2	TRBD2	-	CASNPRLAGAGELFF	TGTGCCAGCAACCCCCGGCTAGCGGGTGCCGGGGAGCTGTTTTTT
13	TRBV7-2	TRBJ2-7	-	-	CASSSFTTYEQYF	TGTGCCAGCAGCTCCTTTACAACCTACGAGCAGTACTTC
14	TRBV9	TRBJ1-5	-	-	CASSVGDTNQPQHF	TGTGCCAGCAGCGTGGGGGACACCAATCAGCCCCAGCATTTT
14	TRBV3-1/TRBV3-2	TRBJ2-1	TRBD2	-	CASSQGTSGTEQFF	TGTGCCAGCAGTCAAGGCACTAGCGGGACTGAGCAGTTCTTC
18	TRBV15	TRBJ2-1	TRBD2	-	CATSRGSGLAGAHNEQFF	TGTGCCACCAGCAGAGGGTCGGGACTAGCGGGGGCACACAATGAGCAGTTCTTC
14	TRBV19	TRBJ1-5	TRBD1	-	CASSLTGASQPQHF	TGTGCCAGTAGCCTGACAGGGGCAAGTCAGCCCCAGCATTTT
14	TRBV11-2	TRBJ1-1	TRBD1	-	CASSPGTGGTEAFF	TGTGCCAGCAGCCCCGGGACAGGGGGGACTGAAGCTTTCTTT
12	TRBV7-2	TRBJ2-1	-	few	CASSLITSEQFF	TGTGCCAGCAGCTTGATAACGAGTGAGCAGTTCTTC
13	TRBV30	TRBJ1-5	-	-	CAWRSQGGQPQHF	TGTGCCTGGAGATCGCAAGGAGGTCAGCCCCAGCATTTT
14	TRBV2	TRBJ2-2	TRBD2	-	CASNLAGGTGELFF	TGTGCCAGCAACCTAGCGGGAGGCACCGGGGAGCTGTTTTTT
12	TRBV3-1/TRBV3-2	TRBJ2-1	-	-	CASAADDNEQFF	TGTGCCAGCGCCGCGGATGATAATGAGCAGTTCTTC
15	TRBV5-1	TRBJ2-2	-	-	CASSADRRETGELFF	TGCGCCAGCAGCGCCGACAGGAGAGAGACCGGGGAGCTGTTTTTT
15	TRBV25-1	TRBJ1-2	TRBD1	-	CASSESYRGQGGYTF	TGTGCCAGCAGTGAATCCTACAGGGGGCAGGGAGGCTACACCTTC
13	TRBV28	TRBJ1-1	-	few	CASTLRAGTEAFF	TGTGCCAGCACTCTAAGGGCGGGGACTGAAGCTTTCTTT
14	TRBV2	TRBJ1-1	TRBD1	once	CASSLLTGYTEAFF	TGTGCCAGCTCGTTGTTGACAGGGTACACTGAAGCTTTCTTT
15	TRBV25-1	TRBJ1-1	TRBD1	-	CASSESRTGKSEAFF	TGTGCCAGCAGTGAATCCCGGACAGGGAAATCTGAAGCTTTCTTT
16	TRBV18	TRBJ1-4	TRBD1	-	CASSPQGTATNEKLFF	TGTGCCAGCTCACCACAGGGGACAGCAACTAATGAAAAACTGTTTTTT
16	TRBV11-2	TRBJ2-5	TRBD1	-	CASSLPTGGLQETQYF	TGTGCCAGCAGCTTACCCACAGGGGGGCTCCAAGAGACCCAGTACTTC
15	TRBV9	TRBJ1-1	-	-	CASSVDGNRMAEAFF	TGTGCCAGCAGCGTAGACGGGAATCGCATGGCTGAAGCTTTCTTT
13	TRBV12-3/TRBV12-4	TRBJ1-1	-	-	CASSFFKEGEAFF	TGTGCCAGCAGTTTCTTCAAGGAGGGTGAAGCTTTCTTT
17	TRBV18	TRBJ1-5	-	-	CASSPLPHDRINQPQHF	TGTGCCAGCTCACCCCTCCCCCATGACAGGATCAATCAGCCCCAGCATTTT
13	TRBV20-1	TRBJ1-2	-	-	CSASPPGFYGYTF	TGCAGTGCTAGTCCCCCAGGATTTTATGGCTACACCTTC
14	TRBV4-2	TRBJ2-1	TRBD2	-	CASSGTSGSNEQFF	TGTGCCAGCAGCGGGACTAGCGGGAGCAATGAGCAGTTCTTC
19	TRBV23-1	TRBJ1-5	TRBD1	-	CASSQAYRGQGRSNQPQHF	TGCGCCAGCAGTCAAGCTTACAGGGGGCAGGGTCGGAGCAATCAGCCCCAGCATTTT
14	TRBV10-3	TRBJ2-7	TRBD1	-	CAISEGTGENEQYF	TGTGCCATCAGTGAGGGGACAGGGGAAAACGAGCAGTACTTC
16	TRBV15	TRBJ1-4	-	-	CATSRDGAQGNEKLFF	TGTGCCACCAGCAGAGATGGGGCACAGGGCAATGAAAAACTGTTTTTT
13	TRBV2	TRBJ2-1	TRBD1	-	CASRNTGVNEQFF	TGTGCCAGCAGGAACACAGGGGTCAATGAGCAGTTCTTC
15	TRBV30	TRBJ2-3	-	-	CAWSIGGLRTDTQYF	TGTGCCTGGAGTATTGGTGGACTTCGCACAGATACGCAGTATTTT
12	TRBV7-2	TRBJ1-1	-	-	CASSLDRLEAFF	TGTGCCAGCAGCTTAGATAGACTAGAAGCTTTCTTT
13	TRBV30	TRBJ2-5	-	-	CAWSVNNQETQYF	TGTGCCTGGAGTGTCAACAACCAAGAGACCCAGTACTTC
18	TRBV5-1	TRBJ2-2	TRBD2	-	CASSSPGLAGGNTGELFF	TGCGCCAGCAGCTCACCGGGACTAGCGGGAGGGAACACCGGGGAGCTGTTTTTT
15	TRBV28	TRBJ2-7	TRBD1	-	CASSLAGTGSHEQYF	TGTGCCAGCAGTCTCGCCGGGACAGGGAGCCACGAGCAGTACTTC
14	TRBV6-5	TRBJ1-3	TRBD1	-	CASRLQGAGDTIYF	TGTGCCAGCAGGTTGCAGGGGGCGGGGGACACCATATATTTT
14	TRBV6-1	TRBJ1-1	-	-	CASSDQRRGTEAFF	TGTGCCAGCAGTGATCAGCGTCGAGGCACTGAAGCTTTCTTT
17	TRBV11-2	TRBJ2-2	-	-	CASSFQVPGQNTGELFF	TGTGCCAGCAGCTTTCAGGTACCGGGACAAAACACCGGGGAGCTGTTTTTT
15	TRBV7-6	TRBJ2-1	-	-	CASSLGDKGHNEQFF	TGTGCCAGCAGCTTAGGGGACAAGGGGCACAATGAGCAGTTCTTC
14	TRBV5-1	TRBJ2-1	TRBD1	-	CASRVGQGANEQFF	TGCGCCAGCAGAGTCGGACAGGGGGCGAATGAGCAGTTCTTC
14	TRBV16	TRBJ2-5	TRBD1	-	CASSHLQGTETQYF	TGTGCCAGCAGCCATTTACAGGGGACCGAGACCCAGTACTTC
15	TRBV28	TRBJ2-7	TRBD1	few	CASKFEGTGTYEQYF	TGTGCCAGCAAATTCGAGGGGACAGGCACCTACGAGCAGTACTTC
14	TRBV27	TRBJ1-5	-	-	CASSLTVGNQPQHF	TGTGCCAGCAGTCTCACAGTGGGCAATCAGCCCCAGCATTTT
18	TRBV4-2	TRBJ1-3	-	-	CASSHRPPGQFFGNTIYF	TGTGCCAGCAGCCACCGTCCCCCAGGGCAATTTTTTGGAAACACCATATATTTT
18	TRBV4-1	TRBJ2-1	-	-	CASSPEGPQGRPYNEQFF	TGCGCCAGCAGTCCCGAAGGCCCACAGGGTCGTCCCTACAATGAGCAGTTCTTC
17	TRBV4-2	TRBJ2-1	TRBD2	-	CASSQGVAGTSTHEQFF	TGTGCCAGCAGCCAAGGAGTGGCCGGGACTAGCACGCATGAGCAGTTCTTC
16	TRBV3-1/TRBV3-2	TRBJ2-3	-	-	CASSQDLFGGPDTQYF	TGTGCCAGCAGCCAAGACCTCTTCGGGGGTCCAGATACGCAGTATTTT
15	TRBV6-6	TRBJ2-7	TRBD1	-	CASSDPGTGSYEQYF	TGTGCCAGCAGTGATCCCGGGACAGGCTCCTACGAGCAGTACTTC
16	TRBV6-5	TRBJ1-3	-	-	CASSYSIPGSGNTIYF	TGTGCCAGCAGTTACTCCATCCCGGGCTCTGGAAACACCATATATTTT
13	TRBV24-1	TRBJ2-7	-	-	CATSAGRGYEQYF	TGTGCCACCAGTGCCGGGAGAGGCTACGAGCAGTACTTC